These T cell receptor beta chains were read from a single sample in a study of T-cell memory formation after mild COVID-19. TCRdb re-called the 5' RACE reads through MiXCR, storing one row per CDR3 protein. The data hold almost 350,000 distinct CDR3 sequences, with 20% to 25% observed a single time. Sample: PBMCs or a T cell subset sorted from them (not recorded which). The receptor source for this set is a man aged 18 to 30 who had mild COVID-19 (a few samples of this study predate the infection). Cell type and time point are not known. The CDR3 runs from the conserved cysteine through the conserved F or W. The order of the fields is V gene, clone size, J gene, D gene, CDR3 DNA, CDR3 protein. The D gene is left open where the match is weak. Size tells how often a clone was seen (once, few, many) or the class of an expanded clone, and some rows leave it out.

v_gene: TRBV12-3/TRBV12-4; abundance: NA; j_gene: TRBJ1-1; d_gene: TRBD1; CDR3nt: TGTGCCAGCTACGGACAGGGGAACACTGAAGCTTTCTTT; CDR3aa: CASYGQGNTEAFF
v_gene: TRBV5-1; abundance: NA; j_gene: TRBJ2-2; d_gene: NA; CDR3nt: TGCGCCAGCAGCTTAGACGAGGGGAACACCGGGGAGCTGTTTTTT; CDR3aa: CASSLDEGNTGELFF
v_gene: TRBV6-5; abundance: NA; j_gene: TRBJ1-3; d_gene: NA; CDR3nt: TGTGCCAGCAGTCCCTCCCGTGGCTCTGGAAACACCATATATTTT; CDR3aa: CASSPSRGSGNTIYF
v_gene: TRBV6-2/TRBV6-3; abundance: few; j_gene: TRBJ1-1; d_gene: NA; CDR3nt: TGTGCCAGCAGTTACCTGGGGGAAGCTTTCTTT; CDR3aa: CASSYLGEAFF
v_gene: TRBV28; abundance: NA; j_gene: TRBJ2-4; d_gene: TRBD1; CDR3nt: TGTGCCAGCAGTTTAGCCGGGACAGGGAAAGACATTCAGTACTTC; CDR3aa: CASSLAGTGKDIQYF
v_gene: TRBV9; abundance: NA; j_gene: TRBJ2-3; d_gene: NA; CDR3nt: TGTGCCAGCAGCGTAGAACCGGGTGATACGCAGTATTTT; CDR3aa: CASSVEPGDTQYF
v_gene: TRBV20-1; abundance: few; j_gene: TRBJ2-5; d_gene: TRBD2; CDR3nt: TGCAGCTCCTCTCTAGCGGCCCGACAAGAGACCCAGTACTTC; CDR3aa: CSSSLAARQETQYF
v_gene: TRBV7-9; abundance: once; j_gene: TRBJ1-4; d_gene: NA; CDR3nt: TGTGCCAGCAGCTTCCCATTGGGGGCCCGAGAAAAACTGTTTTTT; CDR3aa: CASSFPLGAREKLFF
v_gene: TRBV18; abundance: NA; j_gene: TRBJ1-2; d_gene: NA; CDR3nt: TGTGCCAGCTCACCAGACTTACCCACCGGAGGCTACACCTTC; CDR3aa: CASSPDLPTGGYTF
v_gene: TRBV6-2/TRBV6-3; abundance: once; j_gene: TRBJ2-2; d_gene: NA; CDR3nt: TGTGCCAGCAGCCCTAATGGGGGGGCCCCCGGGGAGCTGTTTTTT; CDR3aa: CASSPNGGAPGELFF
v_gene: TRBV21-1; abundance: once; j_gene: TRBJ1-1; d_gene: NA; CDR3nt: TGTGCCAGCAGCAAAGGCGGCGGGGGTGAAGCTTTCTTT; CDR3aa: CASSKGGGGEAFF
v_gene: TRBV7-2; abundance: NA; j_gene: TRBJ2-5; d_gene: TRBD2; CDR3nt: TGTGCCAGCAGCTTGGCGCGGGGGGGCCTGGAGACCCAGTACTTC; CDR3aa: CASSLARGGLETQYF
v_gene: TRBV9; abundance: few; j_gene: TRBJ1-2; d_gene: NA; CDR3nt: TGTGCCAGCAGCGCCTCGAGTGACTATGGCTACACCTTC; CDR3aa: CASSASSDYGYTF
v_gene: TRBV19; abundance: many; j_gene: TRBJ2-1; d_gene: TRBD1; CDR3nt: TGTGCCAGTAGTATTGGCTCCGGGACAGGGTCGTTCTTC; CDR3aa: CASSIGSGTGSFF
v_gene: TRBV6-5; abundance: NA; j_gene: TRBJ2-7; d_gene: NA; CDR3nt: TGTGCCAGCAGTACCCCGGGCCTGCGGGACGAGCAGTACTTC; CDR3aa: CASSTPGLRDEQYF
v_gene: TRBV5-1; abundance: few; j_gene: TRBJ1-1; d_gene: TRBD1; CDR3nt: TGCGCCAGCAGCTCGACAGGGGAGGGCACTGAAGCTTTCTTT; CDR3aa: CASSSTGEGTEAFF
v_gene: TRBV15; abundance: NA; j_gene: TRBJ2-1; d_gene: NA; CDR3nt: TGTGCCGTCGGTCGGGATGAGCAGTTCTTC; CDR3aa: CAVGRDEQFF
v_gene: TRBV12-3/TRBV12-4; abundance: NA; j_gene: TRBJ2-1; d_gene: TRBD1; CDR3nt: TGTGCCAGCAGCGACAGGGGGCCGGGGGGATTCTTC; CDR3aa: CASSDRGPGGFF
v_gene: TRBV4-3; abundance: few; j_gene: TRBJ2-3; d_gene: NA; CDR3nt: TGCGCCAGCAGCGATTCAGTAGGGCAACCCACAGATACGCAGTATTTT; CDR3aa: CASSDSVGQPTDTQYF
v_gene: TRBV7-2; abundance: many; j_gene: TRBJ2-3; d_gene: NA; CDR3nt: TGTGCCAGCAGCTTCGGGACAAGTAGGGTAGATACGCAGTATTTT; CDR3aa: CASSFGTSRVDTQYF
v_gene: TRBV12-3/TRBV12-4; abundance: few; j_gene: TRBJ1-2; d_gene: NA; CDR3nt: TGTGCCAGCAGTCTAACTGCTTGGGGGGGCTACACCTTC; CDR3aa: CASSLTAWGGYTF
v_gene: TRBV15; abundance: NA; j_gene: TRBJ2-5; d_gene: NA; CDR3nt: TGTGCCACCAGCAGACGGGGTAGGGAAGAGACCCAGTACTTC; CDR3aa: CATSRRGREETQYF
v_gene: TRBV7-3; abundance: NA; j_gene: TRBJ2-5; d_gene: TRBD2; CDR3nt: TGTGCCAGCAGCGCTGGGTGGGGAGGGGAGACCCAGTACTTC; CDR3aa: CASSAGWGGETQYF
v_gene: TRBV6-4; abundance: few; j_gene: TRBJ2-1; d_gene: NA; CDR3nt: TGTGCCAGCAGTGACTCGGCTGGGAATGAGCAGTTCTTC; CDR3aa: CASSDSAGNEQFF
v_gene: TRBV7-2; abundance: many; j_gene: TRBJ2-1; d_gene: NA; CDR3nt: TGTGCCAGCAGCTCTAGCCGGGAGCAGTTCTTC; CDR3aa: CASSSSREQFF
v_gene: TRBV28; abundance: NA; j_gene: TRBJ2-5; d_gene: TRBD1; CDR3nt: TGTGCCAGCAGTTTCCCCGGGACAGGGGGAGAGACCCAGTACTTC; CDR3aa: CASSFPGTGGETQYF
v_gene: TRBV5-6; abundance: NA; j_gene: TRBJ1-2; d_gene: NA; CDR3nt: TGTGCCAGCAGCTTACTTCCCAGACTTAACTATGGCTACACCTTC; CDR3aa: CASSLLPRLNYGYTF
v_gene: TRBV12-3/TRBV12-4; abundance: NA; j_gene: TRBJ1-1; d_gene: NA; CDR3nt: TGTGCCAGCAGTTCATCCCCGGCGGGGTTCACTGAAGCTTTCTTT; CDR3aa: CASSSSPAGFTEAFF
v_gene: TRBV7-9; abundance: once; j_gene: TRBJ2-5; d_gene: NA; CDR3nt: TGTGCCAGCAGCCCCCCTTCCCAACAAGAGACCCAGTACTTC; CDR3aa: CASSPPSQQETQYF
v_gene: TRBV6-5; abundance: NA; j_gene: TRBJ2-2; d_gene: TRBD2; CDR3nt: TGTGCCAGCAGTTACTCGGGACTAGCGGGGGAGAGCGGGGAGCTGTTTTTT; CDR3aa: CASSYSGLAGESGELFF
v_gene: TRBV6-5; abundance: few; j_gene: TRBJ1-1; d_gene: NA; CDR3nt: TGTGCCAGCAGCACTTACCGGGACGCTGAAGCTTTCTTT; CDR3aa: CASSTYRDAEAFF
v_gene: TRBV4-1; abundance: NA; j_gene: TRBJ2-1; d_gene: TRBD1; CDR3nt: TGCGCCAGCAGCCGGTACGCAACGGGACAGTCGTACAATGAGCAGTTCTTC; CDR3aa: CASSRYATGQSYNEQFF
v_gene: TRBV6-1; abundance: NA; j_gene: TRBJ1-5; d_gene: NA; CDR3nt: TGTGCCAGCAGTGAAGGTCTACATAACAATCAGCCCCAGCATTTT; CDR3aa: CASSEGLHNNQPQHF
v_gene: TRBV12-3/TRBV12-4; abundance: few; j_gene: TRBJ1-1; d_gene: NA; CDR3nt: TGTGCCAGCAGACAGCCGGGGAACACTGAAGCTTTCTTT; CDR3aa: CASRQPGNTEAFF
v_gene: TRBV5-1; abundance: few; j_gene: TRBJ2-5; d_gene: TRBD2; CDR3nt: TGCGCCAGCAGCTTCGCGGGGGGAAAGACCCAGTACTTC; CDR3aa: CASSFAGGKTQYF
v_gene: TRBV11-2; abundance: few; j_gene: TRBJ1-2; d_gene: NA; CDR3nt: TGTGCCAGCAGCCAAAGTCGGGGTAACTATGGCTACACCTTC; CDR3aa: CASSQSRGNYGYTF
v_gene: TRBV28; abundance: NA; j_gene: TRBJ2-3; d_gene: NA; CDR3nt: TGTGCCAGCACTTCGGGGATAGATACGCAGTATTTT; CDR3aa: CASTSGIDTQYF
v_gene: TRBV9; abundance: few; j_gene: TRBJ1-2; d_gene: NA; CDR3nt: TGTGCCAGCAGCGTAAACGGCGGCTACACCTTC; CDR3aa: CASSVNGGYTF
v_gene: TRBV5-1; abundance: NA; j_gene: TRBJ1-6; d_gene: TRBD1; CDR3nt: TGCGCCAGCAGCTTGCAGGGGACAGGTTCACCCCTCCACTTT; CDR3aa: CASSLQGTGSPLHF
v_gene: TRBV3-1; abundance: few; j_gene: TRBJ2-5; d_gene: NA; CDR3nt: TGTGCCAGCAGATCCGCTTTCAGGGGCGAGACCCAGTACTTC; CDR3aa: CASRSAFRGETQYF
v_gene: TRBV12-3/TRBV12-4; abundance: few; j_gene: TRBJ2-7; d_gene: NA; CDR3nt: TGTGCCAGCAGTTTATTAAACAACTACGAGCAGTACTTC; CDR3aa: CASSLLNNYEQYF
v_gene: TRBV4-3; abundance: NA; j_gene: TRBJ2-5; d_gene: NA; CDR3nt: TGCGCCAGCAGCCAAGAGGCGAGGGGTTCGTTTTTTGGCCAAGAGACCCAGTACTTC; CDR3aa: CASSQEARGSFFGQETQYF
v_gene: TRBV9; abundance: few; j_gene: TRBJ1-6; d_gene: NA; CDR3nt: TGTGCCACCTCCCGACGGGGATTCGGTTCACCCCTCCACTTT; CDR3aa: CATSRRGFGSPLHF
v_gene: TRBV29-1; abundance: NA; j_gene: TRBJ1-1; d_gene: NA; CDR3nt: TGCAGCGTTGTGGGCCGGTTGAACACTGAAGCTTTCTTT; CDR3aa: CSVVGRLNTEAFF
v_gene: TRBV29-1; abundance: NA; j_gene: TRBJ1-2; d_gene: NA; CDR3nt: TGCAGCCCAGTCGATCGTGGAAGCTATGGCTACACCTTC; CDR3aa: CSPVDRGSYGYTF
v_gene: TRBV7-2; abundance: NA; j_gene: TRBJ2-3; d_gene: NA; CDR3nt: TGTGCCAGCAGCTTTGCCAGGGGGGCGCAGTATTTT; CDR3aa: CASSFARGAQYF
v_gene: TRBV4-3; abundance: NA; j_gene: TRBJ1-5; d_gene: TRBD1; CDR3nt: TGCGCCAGCAGCCACCCCACAGGGGGCAGGAGGGGAAATCAGCCCCAGCATTTT; CDR3aa: CASSHPTGGRRGNQPQHF
v_gene: TRBV7-2; abundance: NA; j_gene: TRBJ2-5; d_gene: NA; CDR3nt: TGTGCCAGCAGCCTCCCCGAGACGGAGACCCAGTACTTC; CDR3aa: CASSLPETETQYF
v_gene: TRBV28; abundance: NA; j_gene: TRBJ1-1; d_gene: NA; CDR3nt: TGTGCCAGCAGTTTTCCTACGATTGACAGCCACCAAATCGAAGCTTTCTTT; CDR3aa: CASSFPTIDSHQIEAFF
v_gene: TRBV7-3; abundance: few; j_gene: TRBJ1-1; d_gene: NA; CDR3nt: TGTGCCAGCAGCTTAATGGGTCGGAACACTGAAGCTTTCTTT; CDR3aa: CASSLMGRNTEAFF
v_gene: TRBV9; abundance: few; j_gene: TRBJ2-2; d_gene: NA; CDR3nt: TGTGCCAGCAGCACTCTGACCCCAGGAGGGGAGCTGTTTTTT; CDR3aa: CASSTLTPGGELFF
v_gene: TRBV4-3; abundance: few; j_gene: TRBJ1-2; d_gene: TRBD1; CDR3nt: TGCGCCAGCAGCCGCGGGACAGGGGAATTCTATGGCTACACCTTC; CDR3aa: CASSRGTGEFYGYTF
v_gene: TRBV24-1; abundance: NA; j_gene: TRBJ2-2; d_gene: TRBD2; CDR3nt: TGTGCCACCAGTGATTTGGCTAGCGGGGGGGTTTTGGACACCGGGGAGCTGTTTTTT; CDR3aa: CATSDLASGGVLDTGELFF
v_gene: TRBV4-3; abundance: few; j_gene: TRBJ1-1; d_gene: NA; CDR3nt: TGCGCCAGCAGCCAAGCGGGCAGGGCTGTAACTTTCTTT; CDR3aa: CASSQAGRAVTFF
v_gene: TRBV18; abundance: NA; j_gene: TRBJ2-1; d_gene: NA; CDR3nt: TGTGCCAGCTCACCAAGTATTGGGGCGGATAGTGAGCAGTTCTTC; CDR3aa: CASSPSIGADSEQFF
v_gene: TRBV5-1; abundance: NA; j_gene: TRBJ2-3; d_gene: NA; CDR3nt: TGCGCCAGCAGCTTGGGGTCTACGGCTCGCACAGATACGCAGTATTTT; CDR3aa: CASSLGSTARTDTQYF
v_gene: TRBV15; abundance: NA; j_gene: TRBJ1-3; d_gene: NA; CDR3nt: TGTGCCACCAGCCCTAGGTGGGGATCTGGAAACACCATATATTTT; CDR3aa: CATSPRWGSGNTIYF
v_gene: TRBV4-3; abundance: NA; j_gene: TRBJ1-2; d_gene: NA; CDR3nt: TGCGCCAGCAGCCAAGATCGGGGTGACAACGGCTACACCTTC; CDR3aa: CASSQDRGDNGYTF
v_gene: TRBV3-1; abundance: few; j_gene: TRBJ1-3; d_gene: TRBD1; CDR3nt: TGTGCCAGCAGCCACAAAGCGTCAGGTACAGGGGCGCGCGGAAACACCATATATTTT; CDR3aa: CASSHKASGTGARGNTIYF
v_gene: TRBV5-6; abundance: NA; j_gene: TRBJ1-3; d_gene: TRBD1; CDR3nt: TGTGCCAGCAGCTTGCGGGACAGGGACTCTGGAAACACCATATATTTT; CDR3aa: CASSLRDRDSGNTIYF